This T cell receptor beta chain was recovered during a study of blood T cell repertoires in COVID-19. Whole-study context: COVID-19 samples, acute and convalescent, were from the United States, Italy and Spain.

The V segment lost 6 bases and the J segment 7 bases; nucleotides outside the gene matches: 9. The germline CDR1 and CDR2 sequences are LNHDA and SQIVND (reference sequence). The CDR3 totals 15 residues. Living in 20 to 30 US areas, the participants were between roughly 18 and 89 years of age. Donors were grouped by their self-reported clinical history. TCRdb's table, derived via immunoSEQ multiplex PCR, lists solely in-frame clones and lacks some. The data contain 450,000 to 500,000 clones, around 90% of them singletons. The sequence was obtained from a woman aged 18-29 years who had recovered from COVID-19. The specimen sequenced was PBMCs or T cells enriched from blood (not recorded which). The V and J genes are TRBV19 and TRBJ1-5, with 10 bases matching TRBD1. The CDR3 DNA sequence: TGTGCCAGTAGCCCAACCGGGACAGGGGTCCAGCCCCAGCATTTT. This encodes CASSPTGTGVQPQHF.